This paragraph reports one T cell receptor (beta chain). This CDR3 has 11 residues. Trimming removed 6 bases at V and 3 bases at J, with 6 bases between. The V gene's germline CDR1 is MNHEY and CDR2 SVGAGI. This specimen belongs to a study of cytomegalovirus exposure and HLA in healthy donors. 60 Vbeta and 13 Jbeta primers were used in PCR. Generated by immunoSEQ multiplex PCR, the TCRdb table keeps only in-frame clones and is missing some. The sample shows 210,000 or so clones, 80% to 85% of them seen only once. This clonotype was sampled from a boy aged 2 to 9 in good health and CMV-seronegative. This chain connects TRBV6-5 to TRBJ2-7; D not certain. The material sequenced was PBMCs. DNA of the CDR3: TGTGCCAGCAGGGGCCTCTACGAGCAGTACTTC. Protein product: CASRGLYEQYF.